Presented here are 25 T cell receptor beta chains from one specimen sequenced in a study of blood T cell repertoires in COVID-19. The assay was immunoSEQ multiplex PCR, and TCRdb's table has in-frame clones only and misses some. In the table there are about 170,000 clones, around four fifths of which are singletons. Input material: peripheral blood. These TCRs come from a woman aged 80 or over with COVID-19, enrolled during active disease.

This clone turned up a few times. The V gene is TRBV11-2, the J gene TRBJ1-1; D is possibly TRBD1 (5 bases). The CDR3 contains 12 residues. Per germline, CDR1 SGHAT and CDR2 FQNNGV. The V and J ends lost 1 base and 9 bases respectively, with 9 bases between them. The CDR3 region has the DNA TGTGCCAGCAGCTTAGGGGGGGTCCAAGCTTTCTTT. This translates into CASSLGGVQAFF.

As for this clone: Other DNA sequences in the sample encode the same CDR3. The CDR3 DNA reads as TGTGCCAGCAGTTTACGGGAGCAGTTCTTC. This sequence encodes CASSLREQFF. The chain joins TRBV28 to TRBJ2-1; D is uncertain. In germline, CDR1 is MDHEN, CDR2 SYDVKM. This CDR3 region has 10 residues. The V end lost 2 bases, the J end lost 10 bases, and 3 bases lay between the germline ends.

CDR3 nucleotide sequence: TGTGCCACCCAAAATCTGAGGGACAGGGGTGGAAACATTCAGTACTTC. It translates to CATQNLRDRGGNIQYF. V is TRBV15 and J is TRBJ2-4; 10 bases are shared with TRBD1. This CDR3 spans 16 amino acids. V dropped 8 bases and J dropped 6; count of bases not matched to a gene: 13. The V gene's germline CDR1 is LNHNV and CDR2 YYDKDF (reference sequence). Based on the CDR3 plus reference TRBV15 and TRBJ2-4, the full variable domain is DAMVIQNPRYQVTQFGKPVTLSCSQTLNHNVMYWYQQKSSQAPKLLFHYYDKDFNNEADTPDNFQSRRPNTSFCFLDIRSPGLGDTAMYLCATQNLRDRGGNIQYFGAGTRLSVL.

Concerning this clone itself: A read error may produce the germline difference seen at one junction end. This chain joins TRBV28 and TRBJ2-6; D is perhaps TRBD1 (5 bases). This CDR3 comprises 13 residues. Germline CDR1 MDHEN, CDR2 SYDVKM. The CDR3: CASTGQTQQPSIF. The CDR3 coding sequence is TGTGCCAGCACCGGACAAACCCAGCAACCAAGCATTTTC.

The chain combines TRBV6-5 with TRBJ2-1; weak D call: TRBD2 (6 bases). This CDR3 region has 15 residues. Per the germline V gene, CDR1 is MNHEY and CDR2 is SVGAGI. V dropped 2 bases and J dropped 6 bases, with 14 bases sitting between them. Written as DNA, the CDR3 is TGTGCCAGCAGTTACCCCGGGAGCCCGGCCAATGAGCAGTTCTTC. Translated, it gives CASSYPGSPANEQFF.

The chain joins TRBV5-1 to TRBJ2-7, with 10 bases aligning to TRBD1. With V trimmed by 3 bases and J by 6 bases, 9 bases remained unmatched. Germline loops: CDR1 SGHRS, CDR2 YFSETQ. The CDR3 consists of 15 residues. The CDR3 nucleotides are TGCGCCAGCAGCTCATCCGGGACAGGGGTGCCCGAGCAGTACTTC. It encodes CASSSSGTGVPEQYF.

This clone has more than one count but fewer than ten. The chain combines TRBV5-5 with TRBJ1-5; unclear D gene. Germline V gene data show CDR1 as SGHKS and CDR2 as YYEKEE (reference sequence). Trimming removed 1 base from V and 3 bases from J, with 14 bases in between. The CDR3 spans 16 residues. The CDR3 DNA reads TGTGCCAGCAGCTTGTCGTTAGCTACTTCCAATCAGCCCCAGCATTTT. As protein: CASSLSLATSNQPQHF. The variable domain in full, completed from reference TRBV5-5 and TRBJ1-5, reads DAGVTQSPTHLIKTRGQQVTLRCSPISGHKSVSWYQQVLGQGPQFIFQYYEKEERGRGNFPDRFSARQFPNYSSELNVNALLLGDSALYLCASSLSLATSNQPQHFGDGTRLSIL.

This sequence joins TRBV28 and TRBJ1-1; no definite D call. The CDR3 is made up of 16 amino acids. Germline V lookup: CDR1 MDHEN, CDR2 SYDVKM. CDR3: CAISSGGLGLNTEAFF. CDR3 DNA: TGTGCTATAAGCAGTGGAGGGTTGGGGTTGAACACTGAAGCTTTCTTT.

Only one count was recorded for this clone. This rearrangement joins TRBV5-1 to TRBJ1-6, with TRBD1 matching over 7 bases. This CDR3 region has 15 residues. V shed 0 bases, J shed 7 bases, and the junction held 4 bases outside the gene matches. Germline CDR1 reads SGHRS; CDR2 reads YFSETQ. CDR3 DNA sequence: TGCGCCAGCAGCTTGGGGGACAGTGGAAATTCACCCCTCCACTTT. This translates into CASSLGDSGNSPLHF.

This chain uses TRBV10-2 with TRBJ1-5; 7 nucleotides match TRBD1. The CDR3 sequence is 14 residues long. V dropped 2 bases and J dropped 5; count of bases not matched to a gene: 3. CDR1 WSHSY and CDR2 SAAADI come from the germline V gene. Here the CDR3 reads CASSETQGYQPQHF. CDR3 nucleotide sequence: TGCGCCAGCAGTGAGACACAGGGGTATCAGCCCCAGCATTTT.

The gene calls are TRBV21-1 and TRBJ1-5; the table gives TRBD1 as D, unverified against the DNA. TRBV21-1 is an annotated pseudogene. The CDR3 length is 19 residues. CDR3 bases: TGTGCCAGCAGCAAAAGCTGCACGCCGCGGGGACAGGACAATCAGCCCCAGCATTTT. The encoded protein is CASSKSCTPRGQDNQPQHF.

The J gene is TRBJ1-1, the V gene TRBV9, with TRBD1 matching 9 bases. Germline-derived CDR1 and CDR2 are SGDLS and YYNGEE. There are 13 residues in the CDR3. Trimming took 4 bases from V and 6 from J; bases not matched to a gene: 4. The CDR3 region is CASSTGQGPEAFF. CDR3 DNA sequence: TGTGCCAGCAGCACTGGACAGGGGCCTGAAGCTTTCTTT.

This clone has more than one count but fewer than ten. The chain combines TRBV27 with TRBJ1-2; D not resolved. The CDR3 runs 15 residues. The V gene's germline CDR1 is MNHEY and CDR2 SMNVEV (reference sequence). V lost 5 bases and J lost 5, with 18 bases in between. CDR3: CASSPGWSQTYGYTF. The CDR3 nucleotides are TGTGCCAGCAGTCCTGGTTGGAGTCAAACTTATGGCTACACCTTC.

The gene calls are TRBV28 and TRBJ2-1; 9 bases agree with TRBD2. The junction had 5 bases not matched to a gene; V was cut back by 7 bases and J by 4 bases. Germline-derived CDR1 and CDR2 are MDHEN and SYDVKM. The CDR3 sequence is 14 residues long. DNA for the CDR3: TGTGCCAGCACCCCGGGACTAGCTTACAATGAGCAGTTCTTC. This gives the protein CASTPGLAYNEQFF.

The chain combines TRBV6-5 with TRBJ2-3, with 8 bases lining up with TRBD2. The germline gives CDR1 MNHEY, CDR2 SVGAGI. The CDR3 loop spans 14 amino acids. Trimming at V came to 7 bases and at J to 1 base, leaving 4 bases not matched to a gene. The CDR3 sequence is CASMGRGGTDTQYF. The CDR3 DNA follows: TGTGCCAGCATGGGGCGGGGGGGCACAGATACGCAGTATTTT.

The gene calls are TRBV15 and TRBJ2-5; D is undetermined. This CDR3 spans 12 amino acids. Germline CDR1 and CDR2: LNHNV and YYDKDF (reference sequence). The germline V and J ends were trimmed by 0 bases and 7 bases, with 6 bases remaining between them. CDR3 loop: CATSRDRGTQYF. The CDR3 region has the DNA TGTGCCACCAGCAGAGATCGCGGGACCCAGTACTTC.

J is TRBJ1-5 and V is TRBV28; D may be TRBD1 (5 bases). Germline CDR1 reads MDHEN; CDR2 reads SYDVKM. The V end was cut by 6 bases, the J end by 6 bases, with 18 bases between. The CDR3 contains 15 residues. CDR3 DNA: TGTGCCAGCAGCCCCTCCGGGGGGGGTAGTCAGCCCCAGCATTTT. Translation gives CASSPSGGGSQPQHF.

V gene TRBV25-1 combines with J gene TRBJ1-5, with D maybe TRBD1 (6 bases). The CDR3 loop spans 12 amino acids. V lost 6 bases and J lost 4, with 7 bases in between. Germline lookup yields CDR1 MGHDK and CDR2 SYGVNS. CDR3 nucleotides: TGTGCCAGCAGGCAGGGGAATCAGCCCCAGCATTTT. It is translated as CASRQGNQPQHF.

The chain has TRBV7-8 and TRBJ2-7; D is possibly TRBD2 (6 bases). This CDR3 spans 13 amino acids. The germline CDR1 and CDR2 sequences are SGHVS and FQNEAQ. V was trimmed by 4 bases and J by 13 bases, leaving 20 bases between them. In DNA, the CDR3 is TGTGCCAGCAGCTCCCGGGGAGGAGGCTTTTTTTACTTC. Amino acid sequence: CASSSRGGGFFYF.

The chain uses TRBV4-1 and TRBJ2-2; a possible D gene is TRBD2 (6 bases). V was trimmed by 8 bases and J by 5 bases, leaving 15 bases between them. This CDR3 is built from 14 residues. Per the germline V gene, CDR1 is MGHRA and CDR2 is YSYEKL. This CDR3 reads CASHPGLLTGELFF. The CDR3 DNA sequence: TGCGCCAGCCACCCGGGACTTTTAACCGGGGAGCTGTTTTTT.

The chain is built from TRBV29-1 and TRBJ2-5; D is perhaps TRBD2 (6 bases). V gave up 4 bases and J gave up 3 bases, with 9 bases separating them. CDR3 size: 12 residues. Germline V gene lookup returns CDR1 SQVTM and CDR2 ANQGSEA. CDR3 in DNA: TGCAGCGTTGTTGGCGGGGAAGAGACCCAGTACTTC. Its translation: CSVVGGEETQYF.

The rearrangement joins TRBV5-1 to TRBJ2-6, with D possibly matching TRBD2 (5 bases). This CDR3 contains 17 residues. Trimming removed 0 bases at V and 0 bases at J, with 10 bases between. Germline CDR1 and CDR2: SGHRS and YFSETQ. CDR3 sequence reads: CASSLGSGSSGANVLTF. The CDR3 DNA reads TGCGCCAGCAGCTTGGGGTCGGGGAGCTCTGGGGCCAACGTCCTGACTTTC.

The CDR3 loop reads CASSSGDSGNTIYF. The CDR3 DNA reads as TGCGCCAGCAGCTCGGGGGACTCTGGAAACACCATATATTTT. V gene TRBV5-1 combines with J gene TRBJ1-3; tentatively, D is TRBD1 (5 bases). This CDR3 has 14 residues. Between the trimmed V and J ends, which lost 3 bases and 0 bases, there was a span of 7 bases. CDR1 and CDR2 (germline): SGHRS, YFSETQ.

The rearrangement links TRBV5-1 to TRBJ1-6; 9 bases map to TRBD1. The CDR3 is 16 amino acids. Per the germline V gene, CDR1 is SGHRS and CDR2 is YFSETQ. Trimming at V came to 3 bases and at J to 5 bases, leaving 6 bases not matched to a gene. CDR3 loop: CASSWTGVPDNSPLHF. The CDR3 bases are TGCGCCAGCAGCTGGACAGGGGTTCCGGATAATTCACCCCTCCACTTT.

This clone was detected a few times. The V gene is TRBV5-4, the J gene TRBJ1-1, with 9 bases identical to TRBD1. CDR1 and CDR2 from the germline V gene are SGHNT and YYREEE (reference sequence). V gave up 5 bases and J gave up 5 bases; unmatched junction bases: 10. CDR3 length: 15 amino acids. CDR3 protein: CASSSRTGAHTEAFF. In nucleotides, the CDR3 is TGTGCCAGCAGTAGCCGGACAGGGGCGCATACTGAAGCTTTCTTT.